Here is one TCR beta chain with its context. The sample comes from a study of blood T cell repertoires in COVID-19. At the level of the study: Nucleic acid was either cDNA or gDNA, and it came from T cells, B-cell-depleted T cells, or PBMCs.

Germline V lookup: CDR1 SEHNR, CDR2 FQNEAQ (reference sequence). The CDR3 spans 14 residues. Germline trimming cut 0 bases from V and 7 bases from J; bases unmatched to any gene: 4. Original processing methods: Estimation of nucleated cell counts was performed using reference gene primer amplification. TCRdb's table, derived via immunoSEQ multiplex PCR, lists solely in-frame clones and lacks some. From that table come the V and J calls and clone size; the DNA was used to work out D and trimming. The table has 55,000 or so clones, roughly 89% seen once; the top ten hold 3.5% to 4%. The origin of this receptor is a man between 35 and 55 years old with COVID-19, enrolled during active disease. The gene calls are TRBV7-9 and TRBJ1-2; 8 bases are a match to TRBD1. Material: peripheral blood. The CDR3 loop is CASSLADRESGYTF. DNA of the CDR3: TGTGCCAGCAGCTTAGCGGACAGGGAGTCTGGCTACACCTTC.